The 29 T cell receptor beta chains below come from one sample, sequenced in a study of T-cell reconstitution after alpha-beta-depleted transplantation in children. Unique molecular identifiers were built into the TCRbeta library. TCRdb re-called the PCR reads through MiXCR, storing one row per CDR3 protein. The sample has fewer than 150,000 distinct CDR3 sequences; 9.5% to 10% are singletons. The sample here was PBMCs, mostly from graft donor cells, taken 180 days after TCRalphabeta/CD19-depleted stem cell transplant. These receptors all stem from a girl less than two years old who had a stem cell transplant for combined immunodeficiency, so the T cells may come from the graft donor.

The CDR3 loop is CASSLAGAGDAGELFF. DNA of the CDR3: TGCGCCAGCAGCTTGGCGGGGGCAGGTGATGCCGGGGAGCTGTTTTTT. The chain uses TRBV5-1 and TRBJ2-2, with D perhaps given as TRBD1 or TRBD2 (6 bases each). Germline CDR1 SGHRS, CDR2 YFSETQ. The CDR3 length is 16 residues. Deletions cut 0 bases from V and 6 bases from J, with 15 bases between.

V and J are TRBV5-1 and TRBJ2-4, with D tentatively TRBD1 or TRBD2 (5 bases each). The germline CDR1 and CDR2 sequences are SGHRS and YFSETQ. The V end was cut by 0 bases, the J end by 7 bases, with 14 bases between. The CDR3 totals 15 residues. The CDR3 loop reads CASSLESGPGNIQYF. In DNA, the CDR3 is TGCGCCAGCAGCTTGGAGTCGGGGCCCGGGAACATTCAGTACTTC.

The chain carries TRBV14 and TRBJ2-1, with D possibly matching TRBD2 (6 bases). From germline, CDR1 is SGHDN and CDR2 FVKESK. The CDR3 is made up of 15 amino acids. V lost 1 base to trimming and J lost 5 bases, with 12 bases between them. CDR3 in amino acids: CASSQVWRGHNEQFF. For the CDR3, the DNA is TGTGCCAGCAGCCAAGTTTGGCGGGGACACAATGAGCAGTTCTTC.

This clonotype was seen a handful of times. The genes are TRBV29-1 and TRBJ1-1; no clear D gene. V was shortened by 6 bases and J by 0 bases, with 11 bases between the two germline ends. CDR1 SQVTM and CDR2 ANQGSEA come from the germline V gene. The CDR3 is 13 residues long. The CDR3 DNA sequence: TGCAGCGTGGCCGGACTCCTGAACACTGAAGCTTTCTTT. Protein sequence: CSVAGLLNTEAFF.

The V gene is TRBV6-2 or TRBV6-3, the J gene TRBJ2-7; possible D gene TRBD2, 5 bases. The V end lost 6 bases, the J end lost 1 base, and 13 bases lay between the germline ends. The V gene's germline CDR1 is MNHEY and CDR2 SVGEGT. This CDR3 contains 14 residues. CDR3 amino acids: CASRPLEESYEQYF. The CDR3 DNA sequence: TGTGCCAGCAGACCACTAGAGGAGTCCTACGAGCAGTACTTC.

This clonotype was seen a few times. The J gene is TRBJ1-1, the V gene TRBV7-2, with D unresolved. From germline, CDR1 is SGHTA and CDR2 FQGNSA. This CDR3 comprises 16 residues. V lost 3 bases, J lost 0 bases, and 14 bases lay in between. In nucleotides, the CDR3 is TGTGCCAGCAGCTTCGGACGGTTAGTCATGAACACTGAAGCTTTCTTT. Translation gives CASSFGRLVMNTEAFF.

V gene TRBV5-6 combines with J gene TRBJ2-3; no reliable D call. The CDR3 has 13 amino acids. CDR1 is SGHDT and CDR2 is YYEEEE in the germline V gene. The V end lost 4 bases, the J end lost 2 bases, and 8 bases lay between the germline ends. In DNA, the CDR3 is TGTGCCAGCAGCCCCGCGGACACAGATACGCAGTATTTT. Protein: CASSPADTDTQYF.

This clonotype was seen more than once but under ten times. J is TRBJ1-2 and V is TRBV6-5, with 9 bases fitting TRBD1. Germline V gene data show CDR1 as MNHEY and CDR2 as SVGAGI. This CDR3 is 13 amino acids long. J lost 6 bases, V lost 2 bases, and 1 base had no gene match. The CDR3 here is CASSYRDRDGYTF. The DNA for the CDR3 is TGTGCCAGCAGTTACCGGGACAGGGATGGCTACACCTTC.

This clonotype was detected only a few times. The V call is TRBV20-1, the J call TRBJ2-5; 16 nucleotides agree with TRBD2. With 5 bases clipped from V and 5 bases from J, the junction kept 14 bases outside the gene matches. Per the germline V gene, CDR1 is DFQATT and CDR2 is SNEGSKA (reference sequence). The CDR3 runs to 18 residues. CDR3 nucleotide sequence: TGCAGTGCTCTTAACAGGGGACTAGCGGGAGGGAGGGGGGAGACCCAGTACTTC. Its translation: CSALNRGLAGGRGETQYF.

This chain uses TRBV2 with TRBJ1-4, with TRBD1 matching 8 bases. Germline CDR1 reads SNHLY; CDR2 reads FYNNEI. The V gene end was trimmed by 4 bases and the J gene end by 8 bases; junction bases not matched to a gene: 12. This CDR3 is built from 16 residues. The CDR3 DNA follows: TGTGCCAGCAGTGCCACCCCACAGGGGGGGATAGAAAAACTGTTTTTT. It encodes CASSATPQGGIEKLFF.

This clonotype was seen ten or more times. This rearrangement joins TRBV7-2 to TRBJ2-5; D call uncertain. V lost 3 bases, J lost 5 bases, and 10 bases lay in between. CDR3 size: 13 residues. CDR1 is SGHTA, CDR2 FQGNSA, per germline. CDR3 residues: CASSLGPRETQYF. DNA for the CDR3: TGTGCCAGCAGCTTGGGCCCGCGGGAGACCCAGTACTTC.

The sample holds a few counts of this clonotype. This rearrangement joins TRBV27 to TRBJ2-3; tentatively, D is TRBD1 (6 bases). The length of the CDR3 is 15 residues. Per germline, CDR1 MNHEY and CDR2 SMNVEV (reference sequence). Between the trimmed V and J ends, which lost 6 bases and 3 bases, there was a span of 16 bases. The DNA of the CDR3 is TGTGCCAGCAGCCATATACAGGGTTGGACAGATACGCAGTATTTT. Amino acid sequence: CASSHIQGWTDTQYF.

This clonotype turned up a few times. The chain employs TRBV12-3 or TRBV12-4 and TRBJ1-2; 7 nucleotides line up with TRBD1. CDR3 size: 14 residues. V shed 6 bases, J shed 7 bases, and the junction held 11 bases outside the gene matches. The CDR3 sequence is CASSQPRTGGGYTF. Written as DNA, the CDR3 is TGTGCCAGCAGCCAACCTCGGACAGGTGGTGGCTACACCTTC.

The chain uses TRBV5-1 and TRBJ2-7; either TRBD1 or TRBD2 may supply D (5 bases each). The V and J ends lost 5 bases and 5 bases respectively, with 17 bases between them. CDR1 is SGHRS, CDR2 YFSETQ, per germline. This CDR3 region has 14 residues. The CDR3 DNA reads as TGCGCCAGCAGGGATACCGGGGCCCCCCACGAGCAGTACTTC. This sequence encodes CASRDTGAPHEQYF. The full variable domain, with the rest looked up from reference TRBV5-1 and TRBJ2-7, is KAGVTQTPRYLIKTRGQQVTLSCSPISGHRSVSWYQQTPGQGLQFLFEYFSETQRNKGNFPGRFSGRQFSNSRSEMNVSTLELGDSALYLCASRDTGAPHEQYFGPGTRLTVT.

This chain joins TRBV11-1 and TRBJ2-1; maybe TRBD2 (5 bases). The ends were cut back, 3 bases at V and 7 bases at J, with 10 bases in the middle. The CDR3 contains 13 residues. CDR1 and CDR2 (germline): SGHAT, FQDESV (reference sequence). CDR3 in amino acids: CASSFFGGNEQFF. DNA for the CDR3: TGTGCCAGCAGCTTTTTTGGCGGGAATGAGCAGTTCTTC.

This clonotype was seen only a few times. The chain has TRBV20-1 and TRBJ2-3; tentatively, D is TRBD1 or TRBD2 (7 bases each). Germline V gene lookup returns CDR1 DFQATT and CDR2 SNEGSKA (reference sequence). This CDR3 has 15 residues. Trimming removed 4 bases from V and 7 bases from J, with 21 bases in between. For the CDR3, the DNA is TGCAGTGCTATAGGAGACCCCAGGGGGGGTAATACGCAGTATTTT. Its protein is CSAIGDPRGGNTQYF.

J is TRBJ2-5 and V is TRBV5-6, with D tentatively TRBD1 or TRBD2 (5 bases each). The CDR3 consists of 14 residues. With 3 bases removed from V and 2 bases from J, the gap between germline ends came to 11 bases. CDR1 is SGHDT and CDR2 is YYEEEE in the germline V gene. CDR3 region: CASSWGTPQETQYF. CDR3 nucleotides: TGTGCCAGCAGCTGGGGGACGCCGCAAGAGACCCAGTACTTC.

This clonotype was observed a few times. This chain uses TRBV25-1 with TRBJ1-2; perhaps TRBD1 as D (5 bases). Trimming left V 5 bases short and J 8 bases short, with 9 bases between. CDR1 is MGHDK and CDR2 is SYGVNS in the germline V gene. This CDR3 has 11 amino acids. CDR3 residues: CASSPGDGYTF. The CDR3 coding sequence is TGTGCCAGCAGTCCCGGGGACGGCTACACCTTC.

This clonotype turned up a few times. The chain links TRBV5-4 to TRBJ2-3; D is ambiguous. Germline V gene sequence: CDR1 SGHNT, CDR2 YYREEE (reference sequence). The V end lost 3 bases, the J end lost 2 bases, and 16 bases lay between the germline ends. The CDR3 contains 16 residues. CDR3 in DNA: TGTGCCAGCAGCTCCTTTTTTTCCAGAGACACAGATACGCAGTATTTT. It encodes CASSSFFSRDTDTQYF.

The rearrangement uses TRBV10-3 and TRBJ1-1, with unresolved D. The CDR3 is made up of 14 amino acids. Trimming shortened V by 6 bases and J by 4 bases, and 15 bases separated the two germline ends. CDR1 and CDR2 (germline): ENHRY, SYGVKD. As DNA, the CDR3 is TGTGCCATCAGGTGGGCAGCGGAGAGCACTGAAGCTTTCTTT. Protein sequence: CAIRWAAESTEAFF.

The chain uses TRBV2 and TRBJ2-6; weak D call: TRBD1 (5 bases). Germline values: CDR1 SNHLY, CDR2 FYNNEI. The V and J ends lost 5 bases and 0 bases respectively, with 8 bases between them. CDR3 length: 15 residues. Here the CDR3 reads CASSFRDSGANVLTF. The DNA of the CDR3 is TGTGCCAGCAGTTTCAGGGACTCTGGGGCCAACGTCCTGACTTTC.

The chain is built from TRBV29-1 and TRBJ2-1; D perhaps matches TRBD1 (5 bases). Germline V gene lookup returns CDR1 SQVTM and CDR2 ANQGSEA. Trimming pared 2 bases from V and 10 bases from J, leaving 12 bases between. The CDR3 has 12 amino acids. The DNA for the CDR3 is TGCAGCGTTGAAAAGGCGGCAGGGGAGCAGTTCTTC. Its protein is CSVEKAAGEQFF.

The V call is TRBV12-3 or TRBV12-4, the J call TRBJ2-3; D is perhaps TRBD2 (6 bases). The CDR3 has 17 residues. V lost 5 bases and J lost 5, with 23 bases in between. The CDR3 region is CASSPPLRREKGDTQYF. CDR3 bases: TGTGCCAGCAGTCCCCCCCTCCGGCGGGAAAAGGGAGATACGCAGTATTTT.

For this clonotype: Compared with germline, one end of the junction differs, possibly owing to a read error. The rearrangement joins TRBV18 to TRBJ2-4; tentative D call: TRBD2 (6 bases). The CDR3 totals 17 residues. CDR1 KGHSH and CDR2 LQKENI come from the germline V gene. This CDR3 is CASSPHSPGAAGNSQYF. CDR3 sequence (DNA): TGTGCCAGCTCACCACATAGCCCCGGGGCGGCGGGGAACAGTCAGTACTTC.

CDR3 in amino acids: CASSRLQGSEKLFF. CDR3 bases: TGCGCCAGCAGCCGACTACAGGGATCTGAAAAACTGTTTTTT. V usage is TRBV5-1 and J usage is TRBJ1-4; D is possibly TRBD1 (6 bases). CDR1 is SGHRS, CDR2 YFSETQ, per germline. The CDR3 consists of 14 residues. V was trimmed by 4 bases and J by 7 bases, leaving 14 bases between them.

This clonotype has more than one count but fewer than ten. This chain uses TRBV20-1 with TRBJ1-6, with 8 bases fitting TRBD1. The CDR3 length is 15 residues. V dropped 4 bases and J dropped 4; count of bases not matched to a gene: 6. Germline CDR1 is DFQATT and CDR2 is SNEGSKA (reference sequence). CDR3 protein: CSAKDRERYNSPLHF. The CDR3 DNA reads as TGCAGTGCTAAGGACAGGGAGAGGTATAATTCACCCCTCCACTTT.

The table lists this clonotype with many counts. The V call is TRBV5-1, the J call TRBJ2-7, with 9 bases lining up with TRBD1. The CDR3 sequence is 16 residues long. Per the germline V gene, CDR1 is SGHRS and CDR2 is YFSETQ. V dropped 4 bases and J dropped 3; count of bases not matched to a gene: 11. The CDR3 here is CASSPNPGTGHYEQYF. For the CDR3, the DNA is TGCGCCAGCAGCCCGAACCCCGGGACAGGGCACTACGAGCAGTACTTC.

The chain has TRBV29-1 and TRBJ2-7; the D is unclear. This CDR3 has 11 amino acids. Between the trimmed V and J ends, which lost 4 bases and 3 bases, there was a span of 7 bases. Per germline, CDR1 SQVTM and CDR2 ANQGSEA. The CDR3 DNA reads as TGCAGCGTTGGTGGTGTCTACGAGCAGTACTTC. The encoded protein is CSVGGVYEQYF.

This clonotype occurred a few times. The chain recombines TRBV11-2 with TRBJ2-2; a weak D match, TRBD1 (5 bases). CDR1 and CDR2 (germline): SGHAT, FQNNGV. V gave up 2 bases and J gave up 1 base, with 5 bases separating them. This CDR3 has 14 amino acids. The CDR3 sequence is CASSLTGNTGELFF. The CDR3 region has the DNA TGTGCCAGCAGCTTAACAGGGAACACCGGGGAGCTGTTTTTT. Full variable domain (missing parts from reference TRBV11-2 and TRBJ2-2): EAGVAQSPRYKIIEKRQSVAFWCNPISGHATLYWYQQILGQGPKLLIQFQNNGVVDDSQLPKDRFSAERLKGVDSTLKIQPAKLEDSAVYLCASSLTGNTGELFFGEGSRLTVL.